This TCR beta chain was retrieved from a study of blood T cell repertoires in COVID-19. Measured with immunoSEQ multiplex PCR; TCRdb has only the in-frame clones, and not every one. This table has 200,000 or so clones, 80% to 90% appearing once. Germline assignment: CDR1 SEHNR and CDR2 FQNEAQ (reference sequence). There are 12 residues in the CDR3. Trimming took off 7 bases at V and 1 base at J, with 7 bases between the two ends. Sequenced input: peripheral blood. The J gene is TRBJ1-1, the V gene TRBV7-9; D unresolved. This clonotype was obtained from a woman between 45 and 60 years old with acute or convalescent COVID-19. CDR3 nucleotide sequence: TGTGCCAGCATTGAGGAGAACACTGAAGCTTTCTTT. It translates to CASIEENTEAFF.